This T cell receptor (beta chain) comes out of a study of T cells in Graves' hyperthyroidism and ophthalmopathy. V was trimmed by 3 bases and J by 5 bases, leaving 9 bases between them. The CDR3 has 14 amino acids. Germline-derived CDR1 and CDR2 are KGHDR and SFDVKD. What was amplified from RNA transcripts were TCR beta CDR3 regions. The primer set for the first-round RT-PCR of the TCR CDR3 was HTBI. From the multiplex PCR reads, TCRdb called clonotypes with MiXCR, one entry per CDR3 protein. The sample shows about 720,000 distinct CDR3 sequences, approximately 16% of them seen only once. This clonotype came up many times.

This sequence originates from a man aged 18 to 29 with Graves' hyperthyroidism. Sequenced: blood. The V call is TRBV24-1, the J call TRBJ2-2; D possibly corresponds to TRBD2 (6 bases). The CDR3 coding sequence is TGTGCCACCAGTGATATCGGGAGTACCGGGGAGCTGTTTTTT. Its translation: CATSDIGSTGELFF.